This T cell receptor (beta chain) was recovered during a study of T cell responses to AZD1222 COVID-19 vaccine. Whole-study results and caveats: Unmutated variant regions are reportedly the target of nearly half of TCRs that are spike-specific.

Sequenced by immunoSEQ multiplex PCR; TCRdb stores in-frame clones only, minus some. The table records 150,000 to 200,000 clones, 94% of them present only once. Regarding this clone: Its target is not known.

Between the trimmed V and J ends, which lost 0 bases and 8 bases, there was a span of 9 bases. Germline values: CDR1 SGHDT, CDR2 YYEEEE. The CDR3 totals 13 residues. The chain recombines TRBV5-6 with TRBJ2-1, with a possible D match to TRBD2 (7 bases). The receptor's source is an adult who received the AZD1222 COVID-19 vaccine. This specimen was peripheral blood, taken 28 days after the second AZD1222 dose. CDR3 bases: TGTGCCAGCAGCTTGGCGGGGGGCCATGAGCAGTTCTTC. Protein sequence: CASSLAGGHEQFF.